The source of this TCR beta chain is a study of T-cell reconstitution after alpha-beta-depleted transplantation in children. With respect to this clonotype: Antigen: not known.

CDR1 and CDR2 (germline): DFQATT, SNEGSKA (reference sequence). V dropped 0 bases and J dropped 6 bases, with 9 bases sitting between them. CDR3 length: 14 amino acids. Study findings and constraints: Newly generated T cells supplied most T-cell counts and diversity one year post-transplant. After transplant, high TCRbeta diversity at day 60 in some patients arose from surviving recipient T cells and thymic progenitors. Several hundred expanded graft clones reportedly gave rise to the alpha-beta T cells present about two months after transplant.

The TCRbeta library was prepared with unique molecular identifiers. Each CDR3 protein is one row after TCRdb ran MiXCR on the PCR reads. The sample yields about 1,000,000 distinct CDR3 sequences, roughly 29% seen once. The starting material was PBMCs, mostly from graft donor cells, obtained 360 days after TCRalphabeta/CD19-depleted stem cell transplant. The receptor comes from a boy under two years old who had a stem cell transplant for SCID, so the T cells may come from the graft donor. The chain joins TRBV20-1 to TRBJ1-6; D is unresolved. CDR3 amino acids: CSARDGSFNSPLHF. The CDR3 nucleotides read TGCAGTGCTAGAGATGGCAGCTTTAATTCACCCCTCCACTTT.